The 18 T cell receptor beta chains presented below share a single source sample, sequenced in a study of blood T cell repertoires in COVID-19. Method: immunoSEQ multiplex PCR; TCRdb's copy keeps in-frame clones and lacks some. Among fewer than 250,000 clones listed, about 82% were seen once. The specimen was peripheral blood. The receptors shown here come from a woman aged 55-69 years with active or convalescent COVID-19.

The rearrangement links TRBV4-2 to TRBJ1-2; 8 bases align to TRBD1. After removal of 0 bases from V and 7 bases from J, the junction contained 4 bases not matched to a gene. The CDR3 length is 14 residues. Germline CDR1 reads LGHNA; CDR2 reads YNFKEQ. The DNA of the CDR3 is TGTGCCAGCAGCCAAGAGACAGGGGAGTCTGGCTACACCTTC. This gives the protein CASSQETGESGYTF.

The V call is TRBV19, the J call TRBJ1-5; D gene uncertain. The germline gives CDR1 LNHDA, CDR2 SQIVND (reference sequence). V lost 5 bases to trimming and J lost 5 bases, with 10 bases between them. The length of the CDR3 is 13 residues. CDR3 sequence reads: CASSRVLYQPQHF. CDR3 DNA sequence: TGTGCCAGTAGTCGCGTATTATATCAGCCCCAGCATTTT.

The rearrangement links TRBV4-1 to TRBJ2-7; 9 bases agree with TRBD2. Germline-derived CDR1 and CDR2 are MGHRA and YSYEKL. The CDR3 sequence is 17 residues long. V dropped 1 base and J dropped 4; count of bases not matched to a gene: 11. The DNA for the CDR3 is TGCGCCAGCAGCCAAGCAGGGGGTAGCGGGAGTTGGTACGAGCAGTACTTC. It specifies CASSQAGGSGSWYEQYF.

The chain recombines TRBV5-6 with TRBJ1-2; 8 nucleotides match TRBD1. V lost 3 bases to trimming and J lost 4 bases; unmatched junction nucleotides: 2. Germline values: CDR1 SGHDT, CDR2 YYEEEE. This CDR3 comprises 13 residues. CDR3 region: CASSSGGAYGYTF. CDR3 bases: TGTGCCAGCAGCTCAGGGGGCGCCTATGGCTACACCTTC.

V usage is TRBV6-5 and J usage is TRBJ2-2; perhaps TRBD1 as D (6 bases). Germline CDR1 reads MNHEY; CDR2 reads SVGAGI. Trimming pared 10 bases from V and 5 bases from J, leaving 20 bases between. This CDR3 comprises 15 residues. CDR3 sequence: CAISAGTPGTGELFF. Here the CDR3 DNA reads TGTGCCATTTCCGCCGGGACACCCGGGACCGGGGAGCTGTTTTTT.

The V call is TRBV19, the J call TRBJ2-3, with D perhaps TRBD2 (6 bases). The CDR3 runs to 15 residues. The V gene's germline CDR1 is LNHDA and CDR2 SQIVND (reference sequence). V lost 4 bases to trimming and J lost 0 bases, with 11 bases between them. The CDR3 reads CASSTLASSTDTQYF. In nucleotides, the CDR3 is TGTGCCAGTAGTACGCTAGCGAGTAGCACAGATACGCAGTATTTT.

The chain employs TRBV7-9 and TRBJ1-2; maybe TRBD1 (5 bases). CDR1 and CDR2 (germline): SEHNR, FQNEAQ (reference sequence). CDR3 size: 13 residues. Trimming pared 5 bases from V and 7 bases from J, leaving 14 bases between. The CDR3 DNA follows: TGTGCCAGCAGCCCCTCCGGGACTGGTGGCTACACCTTC. Protein product: CASSPSGTGGYTF.

CDR3 sequence (DNA): TGCGCCAGCAGCCAAGATAGGTCAGGAAACTACGAGCAGTACTTC. It yields the protein CASSQDRSGNYEQYF. The V call is TRBV4-1, the J call TRBJ2-7, with D hard to call. This CDR3 is built from 15 residues. Trimming pared 0 bases from V and 3 bases from J, leaving 12 bases between. Per the germline V gene, CDR1 is MGHRA and CDR2 is YSYEKL.

The chain links TRBV10-3 to TRBJ2-2, with 8 bases lining up with TRBD2. CDR1 is ENHRY, CDR2 SYGVKD, per germline. V lost 0 bases to trimming and J lost 1 base; unmatched junction nucleotides: 10. The CDR3 consists of 19 residues. CDR3 protein: CAISESGLERGWNTGELFF. CDR3 DNA sequence: TGTGCCATCAGTGAGTCAGGCTTGGAGCGGGGGTGGAACACCGGGGAGCTGTTTTTT.

This chain connects TRBV2 to TRBJ1-5, with 12 bases matching TRBD1. Germline V lookup: CDR1 SNHLY, CDR2 FYNNEI. With 6 bases clipped from V and 6 bases from J, the junction kept 6 bases outside the gene matches. The CDR3 loop spans 15 amino acids. The CDR3 sequence is CASRGQGARSQPQHF. CDR3 in DNA: TGTGCCAGCAGGGGACAGGGGGCGAGGAGTCAGCCCCAGCATTTT. Drawing the rest from reference TRBV2 and TRBJ1-5, the complete variable domain is EPEVTQTPSHQVTQMGQEVILRCVPISNHLYFYWYRQILGQKVEFLVSFYNNEISEKSEIFDDQFSVERPDGSNFTLKIRSTKLEDSAMYFCASRGQGARSQPQHFGDGTRLSIL.

CDR3 nucleotide sequence: TGCGCCAGCAGCTTGGATGGAGGGATTGATGAGCAGTTCTTC. This encodes CASSLDGGIDEQFF. This sequence joins TRBV5-1 and TRBJ2-1; a weak D match, TRBD2 (6 bases). The germline V gene has CDR1 SGHRS and CDR2 YFSETQ. The length of the CDR3 is 14 residues. Between the trimmed V and J ends, which lost 0 bases and 8 bases, there was a span of 12 bases.

V usage is TRBV5-1 and J usage is TRBJ2-1, with D possibly TRBD1 on 5 matching bases. CDR3 length: 17 residues. The germline CDR1 and CDR2 sequences are SGHRS and YFSETQ. V lost 4 bases and J lost 0, with 17 bases in between. The CDR3 nucleotides read TGCGCCAGCAGCCGTGCAGCTGGGGCAGCCTCCTACAATGAGCAGTTCTTC. Its translation is CASSRAAGAASYNEQFF.

The chain couples TRBV3-1 (or the pseudogene TRBV3-2) to TRBJ2-5, with a possible D match to TRBD2 (6 bases). Deletions cut 3 bases from V and 4 bases from J, with 15 bases between. The CDR3 runs 15 residues. CDR1 and CDR2 (germline): LGHDT, YNNKEL (reference sequence). This chain's CDR3 is CASSQLGSRRETQYF. CDR3 DNA: TGTGCCAGCAGCCAGCTCGGGAGCCGACGAGAGACCCAGTACTTC.

The CDR3 DNA is TGTGCCAGCAGCTTCGAAGGACTAGCAATCAATGAGCAGTTCTTC. This codes for CASSFEGLAINEQFF. V and J are TRBV5-4 and TRBJ2-1, with TRBD2 identical over 8 bases. The J segment lost 6 bases and the V segment lost 2 bases, leaving 7 bases of the junction unmatched. This CDR3 is 15 amino acids long. Per germline, CDR1 SGHNT and CDR2 YYREEE (reference sequence).

The chain carries TRBV6-5 and TRBJ2-1; the match to TRBD2 covers 9 bases. This CDR3 contains 15 residues. Germline values: CDR1 MNHEY, CDR2 SVGAGI. Germline trimming cut 5 bases from V and 5 bases from J; bases unmatched to any gene: 7. As DNA, the CDR3 is TGTGCCAGCAGTCGGCGGGAGGGCCGAAACAATGAGCAGTTCTTC. Residues: CASSRREGRNNEQFF.

The chain has TRBV7-9 and TRBJ1-6; 8 nucleotides align to TRBD1. With 4 bases clipped from V and 8 bases from J, the junction kept 4 bases outside the gene matches. This CDR3 has 14 residues. CDR1 is SEHNR and CDR2 is FQNEAQ in the germline V gene (reference sequence). The DNA of the CDR3 is TGTGCCAGCAGCTGGGACAGGTCAGATTCACCCCTCCACTTT. Protein: CASSWDRSDSPLHF.

The chain is built from TRBV6-2 or TRBV6-3 and TRBJ1-5, with 7 bases identical to TRBD1. This CDR3 region has 19 residues. The ends lost 2 bases at V and 0 bases at J; junction bases unmatched: 13. Germline CDR1 MNHEY, CDR2 SVGEGT. CDR3 sequence (DNA): TGTGCCAGCAGTTACCCACAGACAGGGAAGTGGACTAGCAATCAGCCCCAGCATTTT. Residues: CASSYPQTGKWTSNQPQHF.

Comment on this clone: Other DNA variants within this sample encode the same CDR3. The V call is TRBV10-1, the J call TRBJ2-2; TRBD1 is a possible D gene (5 bases). The germline V and J ends were trimmed by 6 bases and 1 base, with 9 bases remaining between them. The CDR3 covers 14 residues. Germline V gene lookup returns CDR1 WNHNN and CDR2 SYGVQD (reference sequence). In DNA form, the CDR3 reads TGCGCCAGCAGACGCGACAGGAACACCGGGGAGCTGTTTTTT. Encoded protein: CASRRDRNTGELFF.